This entry lists 10 T cell receptor gamma chains sequenced from one sample in a study of gamma-delta chains in newborns, infants, children. TCRdb re-identified clones in the reads via CATT. Among some 590 gamma-chain clones listed, around 38% were seen once. The sample taken for sequencing was blood. The receptors come from a child who was a newborn, infant or young child, either healthy, febrile or measles-vaccinated (not recorded which).

In this sample, this clone is large. CDR3 protein: CALWEEELGKKIKVF. The CDR3, as DNA: TGTGCCTTGTGGGAGGAAGAGTTGGGCAAAAAAATCAAGGTATTT. V gene TRGV9 combines with J gene TRGJP. The J gene is not listed in TCRdb, so it was assigned here from a DNA match to germline. Trimming at V came to 2 bases and at J to 5 bases, leaving 0 bases not matched to a gene. The germline CDR1 and CDR2 sequences are GITISATS and ISYDGTV (reference sequence). This CDR3 has 15 residues.

Judged by abundance, this clone is large. The chain recombines TRGV2 with TRGJ1 or TRGJ2. TCRdb gives no J gene; it was assigned here by matching the DNA to germline. The CDR3 is 13 amino acids. The ends lost 0 bases at V and 5 bases at J; junction bases unmatched: 4. Per the germline V gene, CDR1 is EGSNGY and CDR2 is YDSYNSKV. The CDR3 spells CATWDGTHYKKLF. CDR3 coding DNA: TGTGCCACCTGGGACGGGACCCATTATAAGAAACTCTTT.

This clone qualifies as large (0.1 to 1%). J is TRGJ1 or TRGJ2 and V is TRGV4. Here the J gene came from matching the DNA to germline, since TCRdb omits it. The CDR3 length is 11 residues. The germline gives CDR1 EGSTGY, CDR2 YDSYTSSV. With 3 bases clipped from V and 4 bases from J, the junction kept 0 bases outside the gene matches. The CDR3 sequence: CATWDYYKKLF. DNA for the CDR3: TGTGCCACCTGGGATTATTATAAGAAACTCTTT.

A note on this clone: A much larger clone is a single base away; this may be a read error. The rearrangement links TRGV9 to TRGJP. Because TCRdb records no J gene, it was assigned here through a match of the DNA to germline. The germline CDR1 and CDR2 sequences are GITISATS and ISYDGTV (reference sequence). This CDR3 is built from 17 residues. The CDR3 nucleotides are TGTGCCTTGTGGGAGGGTCGCCACAATGTAGGCAAAAAAAACAAGGTATTT. This codes for CALWEGRHNVGKKNKVF.

V and J are TRGV9 and TRGJ1 or TRGJ2. Here the J gene came from matching the DNA to germline, since TCRdb omits it. The CDR3 covers 13 residues. The germline V gene encodes CDR1 GITISATS and CDR2 ISYDGTV (reference sequence). J lost 0 bases, V lost 5 bases, and 4 bases had no gene match. The CDR3 loop reads CALWGENYYKKLF. The CDR3 nucleotides read TGTGCCTTGTGGGGGGAGAATTATTATAAGAAACTCTTT.

By frequency in the sample, this clone is large. Within the sample, other DNA sequences also encode this same CDR3. The chain links TRGV9 to TRGJP. The J gene was not available in TCRdb and was assigned here by matching the DNA to germline segments. Germline CDR1 and CDR2: GITISATS and ISYDGTV (reference sequence). The CDR3 extends over 17 amino acids. J gave up 4 bases and V 2 bases, and 5 bases lay outside the gene matches. The CDR3 reads CALWEARQELGKKIKVF. The DNA of the CDR3 is TGTGCCTTGTGGGAGGCGCGTCAAGAGTTGGGCAAAAAAATCAAGGTATTT.

Of note for this clone: The protein recorded in TCRdb matches a much larger clone and deviates from this DNA's translation at residue 9, suggesting a read error; the protein here is obtained by translating the DNA. The chain carries TRGV9 and TRGJP. TCRdb supplies no J gene; here it was assigned by aligning the nucleotide sequence to germline. Germline V lookup: CDR1 GITISATS, CDR2 ISYDGTV (reference sequence). This CDR3 has 16 amino acids. Losses at the gene ends were 0 bases for V and 12 bases for J; bases not matched to a gene: 8. CDR3 residues: CALWEVLQSGKKIKVF. DNA for the CDR3: TGTGCCTTGTGGGAGGTGCTCCAGTCGGGCAAAAAAATCAAGGTATTT.

A word on this clone: A much larger clone is a single base away; this may be a read error. The chain combines TRGV9 with TRGJP. The J gene comes from matching the DNA to germline here; TCRdb lacks it. The germline V gene encodes CDR1 GITISATS and CDR2 ISYDGTV (reference sequence). CDR3 size: 14 residues. The CDR3 region has the DNA TGTGCCTTGTGGAAAGAGTTGGGCAAAAAAAACAAGGTATTT. The encoded protein is CALWKELGKKNKVF.

In regard to this clone: With a much larger clone just one base away, this may be a read error. V usage is TRGV9 and J usage is TRGJ1 or TRGJ2. In the absence of a J gene in TCRdb, the DNA was matched to germline to assign it here. The CDR3 spans 11 residues. Trimming cost V 0 bases and J 10 bases; bases outside gene matches: 3. Germline V gene data show CDR1 as GITISATS and CDR2 as ISYDGTV (reference sequence). This chain's CDR3 is CALWEVHKKLF. CDR3 in DNA: TGTGCCTTGTGGGAGGTGCACAAGAAACTCTTT.

About this clone itself: It may be a read error: a sequence one base away is much more abundant. This specimen includes other DNA sequences encoding the same CDR3. This sequence joins TRGV9 and TRGJP. The J gene, absent from TCRdb, was called here by matching the DNA to germline. The CDR3 runs 17 residues. Germline loops: CDR1 GITISATS, CDR2 ISYDGTV (reference sequence). The CDR3 here is CALWEVPQELGKKIKVF. The CDR3 DNA reads as TGCGCCTTGTGGGAGGTGCCCCAGGAGTTGGGCAAAAAAATCAAGGTATTT.